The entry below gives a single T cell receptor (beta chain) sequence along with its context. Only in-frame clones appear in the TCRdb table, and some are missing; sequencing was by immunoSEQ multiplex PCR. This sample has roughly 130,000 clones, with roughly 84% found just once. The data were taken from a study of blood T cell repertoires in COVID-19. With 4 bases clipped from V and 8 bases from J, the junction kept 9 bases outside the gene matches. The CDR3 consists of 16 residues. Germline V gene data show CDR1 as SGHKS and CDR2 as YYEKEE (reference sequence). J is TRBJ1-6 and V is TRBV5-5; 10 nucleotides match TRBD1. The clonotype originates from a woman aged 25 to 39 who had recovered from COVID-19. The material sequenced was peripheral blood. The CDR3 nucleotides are TGTGCCAGCAGCCTGAGGGGACAGGGGCCGGATTCACCCCTCCACTTT. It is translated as CASSLRGQGPDSPLHF.